This T cell receptor (beta chain) derives from a study of neurological immune-mediated disorders. This clonotype has a count of ten or more. MiXCR was run by TCRdb on the 5' RACE reads, yielding one entry per CDR3 protein. Among tens of thousands of distinct CDR3 sequences listed, around 3.9% were seen once. Specimen: PBMCs. The TCR was taken from a man aged 25 to 45 with multiple sclerosis.

Here the CDR3 reads CASPRLAGAPPTGEQFF. CDR3 in DNA: TGTGCCAGCCCCCGACTAGCGGGGGCGCCTCCGACCGGTGAGCAGTTCTTC. The chain employs TRBV6-5 and TRBJ2-1, with 12 positions matching TRBD2. The trim removed 8 bases at V and 9 bases at J, leaving 17 bases unmatched. This CDR3 spans 17 amino acids. Germline CDR1 and CDR2: MNHEY and SVGAGI.